This T cell receptor beta chain was captured in a study of T cell repertoires in cytomegalovirus infection. About the research overall: Public TCR beta signatures provided an indication of both CMV infection and a matching HLA type. General observations from the study: CMV carriers with the relevant HLA were identified by cumulative public TCR beta family frequency.

TCRdb reanalysed the reads using MiXCR and keeps one entry per CDR3 protein. The table records roughly 280,000 distinct CDR3 sequences, about an eighth of them present only once. In germline, CDR1 is MNHEY, CDR2 SMNVEV (reference sequence). V lost 3 bases and J lost 4; bases outside the gene matches: 3. This CDR3 has 14 amino acids. Worth noting for this clonotype: The antigen is not known.

The chain uses TRBV27 and TRBJ1-1, with TRBD1 identical over 9 bases. Sequencing was performed on PBMCs. The sequence came from a human donor in good health (CMV status not recorded). Some clones in this sample may be carry-over from other donors' samples. The CDR3 protein is CASSFYRGLTEAFF. The CDR3 DNA reads as TGTGCCAGCAGTTTCTACAGGGGGCTCACTGAAGCTTTCTTT.